Included here is one T cell receptor (beta chain) sequence, with context. Its specificity is unknown. V was cut by 0 bases and J by 2 bases, with 14 bases left in between. Germline values: CDR1 MRHNA, CDR2 SNTAGT. This CDR3 contains 17 residues. This sample is part of a study of radiotherapy plus CTLA-4 blockade in lung cancer. Study overall: There were objective responses in roughly a sixth of patients, and about 31% had disease control. Findings and limits, study-wide: Researchers report tumor-derived TCR clones expanding in blood after radiotherapy plus ipilimumab.

The repertoire was sequenced with immunoSEQ multiplex PCR; TCRdb's copy has only in-frame clones and lacks some. Seen here are 120,000 or so clones, 85% to 90% observed once, and the top ten hold 6.9%. This receptor was taken from a human donor with non-small cell lung cancer that progressed on radiotherapy plus ipilimumab. The chain recombines TRBV6-4 with TRBJ2-1; D perhaps matches TRBD2 (5 bases). The source material was peripheral blood, sampled from a patient treated with radiotherapy plus ipilimumab. DNA of the CDR3: TGTGCCAGCAGTGACTCGAAAGCGGTAGCCCCCTACAATGAGCAGTTCTTC. Translation: CASSDSKAVAPYNEQFF.